Below are 10 T cell receptor beta chains sequenced from a single sample in a study of T cells in Graves' hyperthyroidism and ophthalmopathy. It was RNA transcripts that yielded the amplified TCR beta CDR3 regions. RT-PCR in the first round (using the HTBI primer set) targeted the TCR CDR3. TCRdb passed the multiplex PCR reads through MiXCR, listing each CDR3 protein once. The sample lists about 640,000 distinct CDR3 sequences, roughly 15% occurring once. Sample: blood. Every receptor here comes from a woman aged 50 to 65 with Graves' ophthalmopathy.

This rearrangement joins TRBV12-3 or TRBV12-4 to TRBJ2-1; the D gene could be TRBD1 or TRBD2 (5 bases each). Gene TRBJ2-7 matches the end of the DNA better, so the J call may be wrong. This CDR3 contains 16 residues. The CDR3 here is CASSFLGASSYNEQYF. In nucleotides, the CDR3 is TGTGCCAGCAGTTTCCTAGGGGCTAGCTCCTACAATGAGCAGTACTTC.

Points on this clonotype: A read error may explain this, as a much larger clone is one base away. The chain uses TRBV7-8 and TRBJ2-1; D call uncertain. This CDR3 spans 15 amino acids. Germline CDR1 reads SGHVS; CDR2 reads FQNEAQ. The CDR3 nucleotides are TGTGCCAGCATCCCCGGCAGGCAATTCTACAATGGGCAGTTCTTC. Translated: CASIPGRQFYNGQFF.

A few counts support this clonotype. The chain couples TRBV28 to TRBJ2-1; the D gene is possibly TRBD2 (6 bases). Between the trimmed V and J ends, which lost 2 bases and 1 base, there was a span of 12 bases. From germline, CDR1 is MDHEN and CDR2 SYDVKM. This CDR3 is built from 16 residues. This CDR3 is CASSLAGSPSYNEQFF. As DNA, the CDR3 is TGTGCCAGCAGTTTAGCCGGGAGTCCTTCCTACAATGAGCAGTTCTTC.

J is TRBJ1-2 and V is TRBV9, with D possibly TRBD1 on 5 matching bases. Germline V gene data show CDR1 as SGDLS and CDR2 as YYNGEE. Trimming removed 3 bases from V and 4 bases from J, with 19 bases in between. The CDR3 is 16 residues long. CDR3 loop: CASSGGPGSLFYGYTF. The CDR3 DNA follows: TGTGCCAGCAGCGGGGGTCCAGGGTCCCTTTTCTATGGCTACACCTTC. The whole variable domain, filled in from reference TRBV9 and TRBJ1-2, reads DSGVTQTPKHLITATGQRVTLRCSPRSGDLSVYWYQQSLDQGLQFLIQYYNGEERAKGNILERFSAQQFPDLHSELNLSSLELGDSALYFCASSGGPGSLFYGYTFGSGTRLTVV.

Many counts were recorded for this clonotype. The CDR3 bases are TGTGCCAGCAGCAAGGGACAGGGGGTAGTCGGAACCGAGCAGTTCTTC. Protein product: CASSKGQGVVGTEQFF. The chain is built from TRBV7-2 and TRBJ2-1; 11 bases align to TRBD1. CDR3 length: 16 amino acids. The V and J ends lost 5 bases and 10 bases, in that order; junction bases with no gene match: 13. In germline, CDR1 is SGHTA, CDR2 FQGNSA.

This clonotype was seen many times. The chain is built from TRBV7-2 and TRBJ2-7, with D hard to call. This CDR3 is built from 15 residues. The germline V gene has CDR1 SGHTA and CDR2 FQGNSA. V gave up 5 bases and J gave up 2 bases, with 16 bases separating them. CDR3 sequence (DNA): TGTGCCAGCAGCCGGTCGGCGGAGCTAACCTACGAGCAGTACTTC. Translated, it gives CASSRSAELTYEQYF.

This clonotype was observed at least ten times. This sequence joins TRBV7-3 and TRBJ2-1; tentatively, D is TRBD2 (5 bases). V was pared by 4 bases and J by 5 bases, with 9 bases between. The CDR3 has 13 amino acids. From germline, CDR1 is SGHTA and CDR2 FQGTGA. DNA for the CDR3: TGTGCCAGCAGCTCGGACTCACACAATGAGCAGTTCTTC. It is translated as CASSSDSHNEQFF.

This clonotype has ten or more counts. J is TRBJ2-7 and V is TRBV20-1; maybe TRBD2 (7 bases). The CDR3 is 13 residues long. CDR1 is DFQATT, CDR2 SNEGSKA, per germline (reference sequence). Trimming cost V 7 bases and J 3 bases, with 16 bases left between them. CDR3 DNA: TGCAGTGGATTGGGGCGGGGGCACTACGAGCAGTACTTC. This codes for CSGLGRGHYEQYF.

This clonotype was detected ten times or more. The chain carries TRBV2 and TRBJ2-2; 9 bases align to TRBD1. The CDR3 is 15 residues long. The V and J ends lost 9 bases and 1 base, in that order; junction bases with no gene match: 6. The germline V gene has CDR1 SNHLY and CDR2 FYNNEI. The CDR3 spells CARAGTGRNTGELFF. Written as DNA, the CDR3 is TGTGCCAGAGCCGGGACAGGGAGGAACACCGGGGAGCTGTTTTTT. The full variable domain, its missing parts supplied by reference TRBV2 and TRBJ2-2, is EPEVTQTPSHQVTQMGQEVILRCVPISNHLYFYWYRQILGQKVEFLVSFYNNEISEKSEIFDDQFSVERPDGSNFTLKIRSTKLEDSAMYFCARAGTGRNTGELFFGEGSRLTVL.

This clonotype was detected only a few times. V usage is TRBV18 and J usage is TRBJ2-2; D could derive from TRBD1 or TRBD2 (5 bases each). The CDR3 has 18 residues. Germline CDR1 and CDR2: KGHSH and LQKENI. The V end was cut by 1 base, the J end by 3 bases, with 18 bases between. CDR3 region: CASSPLEWDPRYTGELFF. The CDR3 DNA reads TGTGCCAGCTCACCACTCGAATGGGACCCTCGTTACACCGGGGAGCTGTTTTTT.